The 9 T cell receptor beta chains below all came from one sample that was sequenced in a study of cytomegalovirus exposure and HLA in healthy donors. PCR used 60 Vbeta primers and 13 Jbeta primers. Method: immunoSEQ multiplex PCR; TCRdb's copy keeps in-frame clones and lacks some. Of around 94,000 clones listed, around 69% are singletons. The sample was PBMCs. The receptors were sampled from a woman in her fifties or sixties in good health and CMV-seropositive.

This clone was counted a few times. The V call is TRBV29-1, the J call TRBJ2-1, with 8 bases matching TRBD2. Germline trimming cut 1 base from V and 4 bases from J; bases unmatched to any gene: 6. CDR3 length: 15 amino acids. The germline CDR1 and CDR2 sequences are SQVTM and ANQGSEA. CDR3 residues: CSVEGWREVYNEQFF. In nucleotides, the CDR3 is TGCAGCGTTGAAGGGTGGCGGGAGGTTTACAATGAGCAGTTCTTC.

The genes are TRBV9 and TRBJ1-1; D might be TRBD1 (6 bases). The CDR3 runs 15 residues. The V end lost 6 bases, the J end lost 11 bases, and 26 bases lay between the germline ends. Germline loops: CDR1 SGDLS, CDR2 YYNGEE. CDR3 amino acids: CASTPISTTGMMAFF. DNA for the CDR3: TGTGCCAGCACCCCCATATCCACAACAGGGATGATGGCTTTCTTT. The complete variable domain, with remaining parts taken from reference TRBV9 and TRBJ1-1, reads DSGVTQTPKHLITATGQRVTLRCSPRSGDLSVYWYQQSLDQGLQFLIQYYNGEERAKGNILERFSAQQFPDLHSELNLSSLELGDSALYFCASTPISTTGMMAFFGQGTRLTVV.

The sample holds a few counts of this clone. This chain joins TRBV4-1 and TRBJ2-5, with a weak D call TRBD1 (5 bases). CDR1 is MGHRA, CDR2 YSYEKL, per germline. V lost 0 bases and J lost 5, with 7 bases in between. This CDR3 contains 13 residues. In DNA, the CDR3 is TGCGCCAGCAGCCAAGACCCAGGGGAGACCCAGTACTTC. Translating it yields CASSQDPGETQYF.

This clone was counted a single time. The rearrangement joins TRBV27 to TRBJ2-7; the match to TRBD1 covers 9 bases. The germline V gene encodes CDR1 MNHEY and CDR2 SMNVEV (reference sequence). The V gene end was trimmed by 4 bases and the J gene end by 1 base; junction bases not matched to a gene: 29. The CDR3 loop spans 23 amino acids. The CDR3: CASSSRKGQGSSAPTVSSYEQYF. The CDR3 DNA follows: TGTGCCAGCAGTTCCCGCAAGGGACAGGGCTCATCTGCGCCCACCGTTTCTTCCTACGAGCAGTACTTC.

This chain uses TRBV5-5 with TRBJ2-1; D is undetermined. The germline CDR1 and CDR2 sequences are SGHKS and YYEKEE (reference sequence). The V end was cut by 4 bases, the J end by 7 bases, with 21 bases between. The CDR3 spans 16 residues. For the CDR3, the DNA is TGTGCCAGCAGCGCCCGGTTGGCGGTGGGTAAAAATGAGCAGTTCTTC. Protein sequence: CASSARLAVGKNEQFF.

This clone was picked up one time. V is TRBV10-1 and J is TRBJ2-2; D not certain. CDR1 WNHNN and CDR2 SYGVQD come from the germline V gene (reference sequence). The CDR3 has 14 amino acids. The V end lost 9 bases, the J end lost 6 bases, and 17 bases lay between the germline ends. CDR3 DNA: TGCGCCAGGGCGAGCGCGTTGAGAGCCGGGGAGCTGTTTTTT. Its translation is CARASALRAGELFF.

The chain carries TRBV15 and TRBJ2-1; tentatively, D is TRBD2 (5 bases). V lost 4 bases and J lost 3, with 16 bases in between. The CDR3 length is 16 residues. Germline V gene sequence: CDR1 LNHNV, CDR2 YYDKDF (reference sequence). The CDR3 DNA sequence: TGTGCCACCAGCACCCAACGCGGAGGTAGCTACAATGAGCAGTTCTTC. This gives the protein CATSTQRGGSYNEQFF. The full variable domain, its missing parts supplied by reference TRBV15 and TRBJ2-1, is DAMVIQNPRYQVTQFGKPVTLSCSQTLNHNVMYWYQQKSSQAPKLLFHYYDKDFNNEADTPDNFQSRRPNTSFCFLDIRSPGLGDTAMYLCATSTQRGGSYNEQFFGPGTRLTVL.

This clone was observed once. This chain joins TRBV30 and TRBJ2-5, with D uncertain. The CDR3 runs 11 residues. With 7 bases removed from V and 6 bases from J, the gap between germline ends came to 12 bases. Germline V CDR1 and CDR2: GTSNPN, SVGIG (reference sequence). The CDR3 loop is CAYIEDKTQYF. In DNA, the CDR3 is TGTGCCTATATAGAAGACAAGACCCAGTACTTC. Full variable domain (missing parts from reference TRBV30 and TRBJ2-5): SQTIHQWPATLVQPVGSPLSLECTVEGTSNPNLYWYRQAAGRGLQLLFYSVGIGQISSEVPQNLSASRPQDRQFILSSKKLLLSDSGFYLCAYIEDKTQYFGPGTRLLVL.

V gene TRBV9 combines with J gene TRBJ2-2; the D gene is possibly TRBD2 (6 bases). V lost 0 bases, J lost 6 bases, and 6 bases lay in between. The CDR3 loop spans 13 amino acids. In germline, CDR1 is SGDLS, CDR2 YYNGEE. DNA of the CDR3: TGTGCCAGCAGCGTAGGGGGGGCCGGGGAGCTGTTTTTT. Translated: CASSVGGAGELFF.